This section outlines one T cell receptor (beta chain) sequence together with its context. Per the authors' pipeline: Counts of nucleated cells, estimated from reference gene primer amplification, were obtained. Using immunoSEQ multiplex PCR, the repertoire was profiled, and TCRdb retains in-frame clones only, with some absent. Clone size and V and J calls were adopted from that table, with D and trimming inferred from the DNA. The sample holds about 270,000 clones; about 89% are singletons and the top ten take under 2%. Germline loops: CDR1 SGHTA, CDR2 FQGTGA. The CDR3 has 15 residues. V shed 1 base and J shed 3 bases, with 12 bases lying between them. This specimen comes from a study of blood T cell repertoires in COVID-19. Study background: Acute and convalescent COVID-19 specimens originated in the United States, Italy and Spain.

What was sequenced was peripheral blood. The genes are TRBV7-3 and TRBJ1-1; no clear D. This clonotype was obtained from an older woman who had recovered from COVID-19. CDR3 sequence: CASSLNAGGYTEAFF. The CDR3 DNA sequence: TGTGCCAGCAGCTTAAACGCGGGTGGGTACACTGAAGCTTTCTTT.